The clone carrying this T cell receptor beta chain has ten or more counts. Its antigen remains unknown. Using a CD8+CD4-CCR7+CD45RA+ phenotype, naive CD8 T cells were sorted. This specimen comes from a study of molecular identifiers for immune sequencing clone quantification. Study background: The replicate experiment used RNA from about 21,000 or 97,000 naive CD8 cells. This RNA was split into five aliquots, and four of them were sequenced. Points from the study as a whole: In naive cells, under 1% of molecules belonged to clones above 20 RNA copies, against over 99% in effector cells.

This CDR3 has 17 residues. Germline assignment: CDR1 SGHRS and CDR2 YFSETQ. TCRdb processed the PCR reads anew with MiXCR; each CDR3 protein has one entry. The sample comprises about 40,000 distinct CDR3 sequences, about 18% of which are singletons, and about 6.6% rests with the top ten. The TCR was taken from a human donor in good health. Some libraries in this study had Jurkat cell RNA spiked in. The sequencing sample was made of naive CD8+ T cells from blood, with Jurkat cell RNA spiked in. Subset described: FACS-sorted CD8+CD4-CCR7+CD45RA+ naive T cells. This chain joins TRBV5-1 and TRBJ2-7, with 11 bases matching TRBD2. DNA of the CDR3: TGCGCGAAGATCATCCCTAGCGGGAGGCCTCAAACCTACGAGCAGTACTTC. Translation gives CAKIIPSGRPQTYEQYF.